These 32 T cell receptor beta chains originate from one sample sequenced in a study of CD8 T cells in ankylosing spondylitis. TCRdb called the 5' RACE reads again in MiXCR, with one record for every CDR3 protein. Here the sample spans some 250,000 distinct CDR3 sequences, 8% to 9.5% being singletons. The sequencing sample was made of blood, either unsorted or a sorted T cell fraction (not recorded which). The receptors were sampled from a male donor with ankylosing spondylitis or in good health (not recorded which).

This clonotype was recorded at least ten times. In DNA, the CDR3 is TGTGCCAGCAGCCAGGGAACCCACTATGGCTACACCTTC. Encoded protein: CASSQGTHYGYTF. The chain has TRBV7-3 and TRBJ1-2, with a tentative D call TRBD1 (5 bases). V dropped 5 bases and J dropped 3 bases, with 10 bases sitting between them. Per the germline V gene, CDR1 is SGHTA and CDR2 is FQGTGA. This CDR3 spans 13 amino acids.

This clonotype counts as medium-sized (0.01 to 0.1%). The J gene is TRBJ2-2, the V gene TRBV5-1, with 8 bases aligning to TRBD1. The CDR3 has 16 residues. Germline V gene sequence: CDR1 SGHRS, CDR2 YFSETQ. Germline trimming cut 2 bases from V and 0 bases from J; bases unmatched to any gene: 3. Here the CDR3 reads CASSLDRGANTGELFF. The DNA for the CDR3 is TGCGCCAGCAGCTTAGACAGGGGCGCGAACACCGGGGAGCTGTTTTTT.

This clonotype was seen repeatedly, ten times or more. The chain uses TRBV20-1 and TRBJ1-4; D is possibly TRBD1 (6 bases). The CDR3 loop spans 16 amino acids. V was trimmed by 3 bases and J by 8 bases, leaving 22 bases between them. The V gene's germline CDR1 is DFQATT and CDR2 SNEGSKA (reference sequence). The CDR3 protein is CSASVPWGGSEEKLFF. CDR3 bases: TGCAGTGCTAGCGTCCCATGGGGGGGCTCGGAGGAAAAACTGTTTTTT.

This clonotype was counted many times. In DNA form, the CDR3 reads TGTGCCAGCAGCTTATACCTAGCGACCCACGAGCAGTACTTC. It translates to CASSLYLATHEQYF. The V and J genes are TRBV7-2 and TRBJ2-7; weak D call: TRBD2 (6 bases). Trimming cost V 2 bases and J 5 bases, with 13 bases left between them. The germline V gene has CDR1 SGHTA and CDR2 FQGNSA. CDR3 length: 14 amino acids.

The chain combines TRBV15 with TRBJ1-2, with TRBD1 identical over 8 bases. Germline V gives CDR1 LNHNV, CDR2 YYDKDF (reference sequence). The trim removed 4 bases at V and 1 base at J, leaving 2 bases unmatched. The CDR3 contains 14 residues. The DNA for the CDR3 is TGTGCCACCAGCACAGACAGGGGTAACTATGGCTACACCTTC. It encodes CATSTDRGNYGYTF.

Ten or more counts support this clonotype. Here the CDR3 DNA reads TGTGCCAGCACCACAGGGTTTCAGCCCCAGCATTTT. Translating it yields CASTTGFQPQHF. This chain connects TRBV27 to TRBJ1-5; weak D call: TRBD1 (6 bases). The CDR3 runs to 12 residues. The V end was cut by 7 bases, the J end by 6 bases, with 10 bases between. Germline values: CDR1 MNHEY, CDR2 SMNVEV (reference sequence).

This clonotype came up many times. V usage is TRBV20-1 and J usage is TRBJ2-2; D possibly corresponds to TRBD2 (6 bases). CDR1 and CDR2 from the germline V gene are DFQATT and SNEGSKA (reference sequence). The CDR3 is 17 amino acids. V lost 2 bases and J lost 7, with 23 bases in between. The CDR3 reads CSARKKGGGIRDGELFF. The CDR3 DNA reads TGCAGTGCTAGAAAAAAAGGAGGCGGGATCAGGGACGGGGAGCTGTTTTTT.

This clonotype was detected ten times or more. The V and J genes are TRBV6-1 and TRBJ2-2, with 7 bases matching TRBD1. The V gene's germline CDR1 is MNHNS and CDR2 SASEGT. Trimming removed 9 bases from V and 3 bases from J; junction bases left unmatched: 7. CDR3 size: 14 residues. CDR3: CASSGRGYTGELFF. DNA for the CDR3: TGTGCCAGTTCTGGCAGGGGGTACACCGGGGAGCTGTTTTTT.

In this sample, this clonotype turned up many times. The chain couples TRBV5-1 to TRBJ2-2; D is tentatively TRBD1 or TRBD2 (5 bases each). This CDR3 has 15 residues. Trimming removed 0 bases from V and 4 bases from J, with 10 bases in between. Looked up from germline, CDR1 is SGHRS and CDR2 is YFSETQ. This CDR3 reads CASSLATGRTGELFF. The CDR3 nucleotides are TGCGCCAGCAGCTTGGCAACGGGACGCACCGGGGAGCTGTTTTTT.

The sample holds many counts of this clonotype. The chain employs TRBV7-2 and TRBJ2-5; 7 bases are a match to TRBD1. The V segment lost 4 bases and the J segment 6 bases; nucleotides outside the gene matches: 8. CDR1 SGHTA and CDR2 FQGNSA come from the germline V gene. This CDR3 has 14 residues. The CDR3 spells CASSSITGEQTQYF. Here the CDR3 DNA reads TGTGCCAGCAGCTCAATAACAGGGGAACAGACCCAGTACTTC.

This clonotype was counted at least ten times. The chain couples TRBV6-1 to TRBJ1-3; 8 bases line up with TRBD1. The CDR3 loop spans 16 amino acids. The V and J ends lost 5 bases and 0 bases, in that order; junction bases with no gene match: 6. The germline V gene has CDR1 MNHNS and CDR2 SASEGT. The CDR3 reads CASSILTGGSGNTIYF. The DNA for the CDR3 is TGTGCCAGCAGTATCCTAACAGGGGGCTCTGGAAACACCATATATTTT.

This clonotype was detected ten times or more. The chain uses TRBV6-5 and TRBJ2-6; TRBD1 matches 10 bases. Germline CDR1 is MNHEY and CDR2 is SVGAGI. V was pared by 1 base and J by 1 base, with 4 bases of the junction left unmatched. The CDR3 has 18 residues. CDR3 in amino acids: CASSYLGQGRSGANVLTF. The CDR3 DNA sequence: TGTGCCAGCAGTTACTTGGGACAGGGGCGATCTGGGGCCAACGTCCTGACTTTC.

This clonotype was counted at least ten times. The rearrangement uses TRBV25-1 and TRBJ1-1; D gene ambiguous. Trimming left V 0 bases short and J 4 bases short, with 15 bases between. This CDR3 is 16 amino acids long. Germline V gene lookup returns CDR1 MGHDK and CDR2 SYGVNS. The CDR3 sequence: CASSEYRLGELTEAFF. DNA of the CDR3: TGTGCCAGCAGTGAATATCGACTGGGAGAGCTCACTGAAGCTTTCTTT. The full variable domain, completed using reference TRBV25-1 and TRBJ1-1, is EADIYQTPRYLVIGTGKKITLECSQTMGHDKMYWYQQDPGMELHLIHYSYGVNSTEKGDLSSESTVSRIRTEHFPLTLESARPSHTSQYLCASSEYRLGELTEAFFGQGTRLTVV.

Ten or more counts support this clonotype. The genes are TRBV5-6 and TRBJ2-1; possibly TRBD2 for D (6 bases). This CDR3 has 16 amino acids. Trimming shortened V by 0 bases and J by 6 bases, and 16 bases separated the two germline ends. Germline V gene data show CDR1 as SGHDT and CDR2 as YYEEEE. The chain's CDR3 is CASSLEGDWTSNEQFF. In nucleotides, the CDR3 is TGTGCCAGCAGCTTGGAAGGGGACTGGACCTCCAATGAGCAGTTCTTC.

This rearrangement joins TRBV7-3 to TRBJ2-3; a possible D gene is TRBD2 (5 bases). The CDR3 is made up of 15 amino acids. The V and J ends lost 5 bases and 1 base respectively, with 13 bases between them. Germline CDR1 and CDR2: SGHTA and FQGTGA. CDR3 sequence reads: CASSATPGGTDTQYF. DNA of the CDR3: TGTGCCAGCAGCGCCACGCCCGGGGGCACAGATACGCAGTATTTT.

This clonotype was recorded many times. The CDR3 DNA is TGCAGTGACTCCGACGGCACCGGGGAGCTGTTTTTT. This encodes CSDSDGTGELFF. This chain uses TRBV20-1 with TRBJ2-2; D unresolved. The V end lost 7 bases, the J end lost 4 bases, and 10 bases lay between the germline ends. Germline CDR1 is DFQATT and CDR2 is SNEGSKA (reference sequence). The CDR3 contains 12 residues.

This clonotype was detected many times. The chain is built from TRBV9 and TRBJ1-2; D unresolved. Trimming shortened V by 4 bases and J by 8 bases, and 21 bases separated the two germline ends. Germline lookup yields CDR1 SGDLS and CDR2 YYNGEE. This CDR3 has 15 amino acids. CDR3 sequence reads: CASSSSGRSDNGYTF. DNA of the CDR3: TGTGCCAGCAGCAGTTCCGGACGATCGGATAACGGCTACACCTTC.

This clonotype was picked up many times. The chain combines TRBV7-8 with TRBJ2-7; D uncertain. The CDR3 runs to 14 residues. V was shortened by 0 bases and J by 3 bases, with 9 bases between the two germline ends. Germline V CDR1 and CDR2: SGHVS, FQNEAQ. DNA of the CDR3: TGTGCCAGCAGCTTAGCGAAGACCTACTACGAGCAGTACTTC. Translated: CASSLAKTYYEQYF.

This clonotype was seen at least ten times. CDR3 loop: CASSPNGNTEAFF. In DNA form, the CDR3 reads TGCGCCAGCAGCCCTAACGGTAACACTGAAGCTTTCTTT. The rearrangement uses TRBV5-1 and TRBJ1-1; no clear D. The CDR3 extends over 13 amino acids. Germline lookup yields CDR1 SGHRS and CDR2 YFSETQ. Trimming took off 4 bases at V and 2 bases at J, with 9 bases between the two ends.

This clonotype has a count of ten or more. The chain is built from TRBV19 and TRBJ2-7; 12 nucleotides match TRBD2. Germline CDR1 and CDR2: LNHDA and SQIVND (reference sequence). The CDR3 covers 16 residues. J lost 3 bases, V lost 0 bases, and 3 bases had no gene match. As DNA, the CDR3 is TGTGCCAGTAGTATAGAAAGGACTAGCGGGGTCTACGAGCAGTACTTC. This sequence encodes CASSIERTSGVYEQYF.

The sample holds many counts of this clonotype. The CDR3 here is CSLDRNYGYTF. The DNA for the CDR3 is TGCAGCCTGGACAGGAACTATGGCTACACCTTC. This chain uses TRBV20-1 with TRBJ1-2; 7 bases match TRBD1. The CDR3 consists of 11 residues. In germline, CDR1 is DFQATT, CDR2 SNEGSKA (reference sequence).

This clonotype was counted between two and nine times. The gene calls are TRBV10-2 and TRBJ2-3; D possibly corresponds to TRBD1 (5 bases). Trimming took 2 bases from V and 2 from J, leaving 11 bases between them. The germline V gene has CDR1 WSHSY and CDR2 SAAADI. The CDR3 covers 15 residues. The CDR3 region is CASSEGRVYTDTQYF. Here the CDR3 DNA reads TGCGCCAGCAGTGAGGGCAGGGTGTACACAGATACGCAGTATTTT.

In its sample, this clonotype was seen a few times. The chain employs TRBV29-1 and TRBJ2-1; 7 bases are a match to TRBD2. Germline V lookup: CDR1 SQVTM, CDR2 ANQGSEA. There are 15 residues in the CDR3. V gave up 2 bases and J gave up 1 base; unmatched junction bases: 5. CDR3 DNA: TGCAGCGTTGAAATCCTTAGCGGGTCCTACAATGAGCAGTTCTTC. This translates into CSVEILSGSYNEQFF.

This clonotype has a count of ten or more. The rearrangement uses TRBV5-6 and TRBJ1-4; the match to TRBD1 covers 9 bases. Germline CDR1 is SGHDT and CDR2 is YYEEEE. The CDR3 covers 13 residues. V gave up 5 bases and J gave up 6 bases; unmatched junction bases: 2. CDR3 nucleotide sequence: TGTGCCAGCAGAACAGGGGGCGATGAAAAACTGTTTTTT. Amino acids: CASRTGGDEKLFF. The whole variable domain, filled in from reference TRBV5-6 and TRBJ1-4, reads DAGVTQSPTHLIKTRGQQVTLRCSPKSGHDTVSWYQQALGQGPQFIFQYYEEEERQRGNFPDRFSGHQFPNYSSELNVNALLLGDSALYLCASRTGGDEKLFFGSGTQLSVL.

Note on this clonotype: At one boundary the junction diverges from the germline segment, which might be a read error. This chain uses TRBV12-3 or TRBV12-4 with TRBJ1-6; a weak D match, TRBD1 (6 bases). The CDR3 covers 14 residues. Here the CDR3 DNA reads TGTGCCAGCAGGTCGACAGGCTATGATTCACCCCCCCACTTT. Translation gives CASRSTGYDSPPHF.

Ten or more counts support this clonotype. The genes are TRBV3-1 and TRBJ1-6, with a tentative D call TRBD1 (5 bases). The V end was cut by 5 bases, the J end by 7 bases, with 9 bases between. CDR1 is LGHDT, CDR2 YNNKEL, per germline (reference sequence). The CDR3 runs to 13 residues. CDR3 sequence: CASSETENSPLHF. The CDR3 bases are TGTGCCAGCAGCGAGACAGAAAATTCACCCCTCCACTTT.

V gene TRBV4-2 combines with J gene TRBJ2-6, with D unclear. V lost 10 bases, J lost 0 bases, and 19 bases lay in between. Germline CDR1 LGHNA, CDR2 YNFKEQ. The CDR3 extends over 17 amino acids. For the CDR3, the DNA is TGTGCCATCGGCCCCGGGCACTTCAGCTCTGGGGCCAACGTCCTGACTTTC. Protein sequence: CAIGPGHFSSGANVLTF.

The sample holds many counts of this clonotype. CDR3 amino acids: CASSWTGTNEKLFF. CDR3 in DNA: TGCGCCAGCAGCTGGACAGGCACTAATGAAAAACTGTTTTTT. The V gene is TRBV5-1, the J gene TRBJ1-4, with 7 bases that match TRBD1. CDR1 is SGHRS and CDR2 is YFSETQ in the germline V gene. The CDR3 loop spans 14 amino acids. J was trimmed by 2 bases and V by 3 bases; bases with no gene match: 1.

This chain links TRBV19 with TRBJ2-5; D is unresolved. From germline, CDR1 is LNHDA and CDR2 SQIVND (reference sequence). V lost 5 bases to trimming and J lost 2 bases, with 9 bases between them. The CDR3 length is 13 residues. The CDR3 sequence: CASSRQQQETQYF. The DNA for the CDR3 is TGTGCCAGTAGTCGGCAGCAGCAAGAGACCCAGTACTTC.

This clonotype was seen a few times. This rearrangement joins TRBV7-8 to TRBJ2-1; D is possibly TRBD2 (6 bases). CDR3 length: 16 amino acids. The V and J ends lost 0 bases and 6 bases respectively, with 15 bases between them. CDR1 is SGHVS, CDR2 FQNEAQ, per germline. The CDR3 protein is CASSLAGGTGPNEQFF. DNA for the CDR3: TGTGCCAGCAGCTTAGCCGGAGGGACTGGCCCCAATGAGCAGTTCTTC.

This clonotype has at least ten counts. The CDR3 nucleotides are TGTGCCAGCAGTTTTGGGACTAGCGCCCTTAGCTCCTACAATGAGCAGTTCTTC. Its translation is CASSFGTSALSSYNEQFF. The V and J genes are TRBV12-3 or TRBV12-4 and TRBJ2-1; 10 bases align to TRBD2. This CDR3 comprises 18 residues. V trimming: 3 bases; J trimming: 0 bases; junction bases outside the gene matches: 8.

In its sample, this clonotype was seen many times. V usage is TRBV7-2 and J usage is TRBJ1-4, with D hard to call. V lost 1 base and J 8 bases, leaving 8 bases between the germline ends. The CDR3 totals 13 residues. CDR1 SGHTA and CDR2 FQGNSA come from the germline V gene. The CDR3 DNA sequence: TGTGCCAGCAGCTTAGGACGGCGCGAAAAACTGTTTTTT. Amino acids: CASSLGRREKLFF.